Listed below are T cell receptor beta chains from one sample, sequenced in a study of blood T cells in healthy people across ages. TCRdb re-called the 5' RACE reads through MiXCR, storing one row per CDR3 protein. Here the sample spans about 1,000,000 distinct CDR3 sequences, 35% to 50% being singletons. Material: blood. The receptors here all came from a woman aged 55-70 years in good health. Each CDR3 is given with its conserved first and last residue. Each record gives: clone size, V gene, J gene, D gene, CDR3 protein, CDR3 DNA. The D gene is left open where the match is weak. Expanded clones get a size class; other rows say once, few or many, or leave the size out.

-	TRBV3-1	TRBJ1-1	-	CASSTYRSTEAFF	TGTGCCAGCAGCACCTACAGGAGCACTGAAGCTTTCTTT
-	TRBV6-5	TRBJ2-3	-	CASSYEDRHYTDTQYF	TGTGCCAGCAGTTATGAAGACAGGCACTACACAGATACGCAGTATTTT
few	TRBV20-1	TRBJ2-3	TRBD2	CSAMLAGDLSTDTQYF	TGCAGTGCTATGCTAGCGGGCGACCTCAGCACAGATACGCAGTATTTT
few	TRBV6-5	TRBJ2-1	TRBD1	CASSPDRGLYNEQFF	TGTGCCAGCAGTCCGGACAGGGGGCTCTACAATGAGCAGTTCTTC
once	TRBV2	TRBJ2-5	-	CASCRRLASQETQYF	TGTGCCAGCTGCAGGAGGCTAGCAAGCCAAGAGACCCAGTACTTC
-	TRBV28	TRBJ1-5	-	CASRSGGQQPQHF	TGTGCCAGCCGATCGGGGGGTCAGCAGCCCCAGCATTTT
-	TRBV5-4	TRBJ2-4	TRBD1	CASSLGDRGTRAKNIQYF	TGTGCCAGCAGCTTGGGGGACAGGGGAACCAGAGCCAAAAACATTCAGTACTTC
few	TRBV2	TRBJ2-7	-	CASSEGGVYEQYF	TGTGCCAGCAGTGAAGGGGGCGTCTACGAGCAGTACTTC
-	TRBV9	TRBJ2-1	-	CASNGWGQPNKQFF	TGTGCCAGCAACGGGTGGGGACAACCGAATAAGCAGTTCTTC
-	TRBV15	TRBJ2-3	-	CATRGVGTDTQYF	TGTGCCACCAGGGGCGTTGGCACAGATACGCAGTATTTT
-	TRBV11-2	TRBJ2-3	-	CASCSSDTQYF	TGTGCCAGCTGTTCCTCAGATACGCAGTATTTT
few	TRBV27	TRBJ2-3	TRBD2	CASRSLLAGGPYTQYF	TGTGCCAGCAGATCGTTACTAGCGGGAGGGCCGTATACGCAGTATTTT
-	TRBV5-1	TRBJ2-1	TRBD2	CASSLVRGGGNEQFF	TGCGCCAGCAGCTTAGTGCGGGGGGGAGGCAATGAGCAGTTCTTC
many	TRBV7-9	TRBJ1-2	-	CASTRGNGYTF	TGTGCCAGCACTCGGGGGAATGGCTACACCTTC
-	TRBV5-5	TRBJ2-1	-	CASSLRVWEEQFF	TGTGCCAGCAGCTTGAGGGTTTGGGAAGAACAGTTCTTC
-	TRBV20-1	TRBJ2-1	TRBD2	CSAEAGSGYNEQFF	TGCAGTGCCGAAGCGGGAAGCGGCTACAATGAGCAGTTCTTC
once	TRBV29-1	TRBJ2-1	-	CSVALLGGSYNEQFF	TGCAGCGTTGCACTTTTGGGAGGCTCCTACAATGAGCAGTTCTTC
-	TRBV5-1	TRBJ1-5	-	CASSLDAGPNQPQHF	TGCGCCAGCAGCTTAGATGCAGGGCCCAATCAGCCCCAGCATTTT
few	TRBV5-1	TRBJ1-4	-	CASSFRGRENEKLFF	TGCGCCAGCAGCTTTCGGGGAAGAGAGAATGAAAAACTGTTTTTT
few	TRBV30	TRBJ1-2	-	CASNRQKTYGYTF	TGTGCCTCGAACAGACAGAAGACCTATGGCTACACCTTC
-	TRBV4-1	TRBJ2-7	TRBD1	CASSQEWTGSIYEQYF	TGCGCCAGCAGCCAAGAATGGACAGGGAGCATATACGAGCAGTACTTC